The present T cell receptor (beta chain) was sequenced within a study of blood T cell repertoires in COVID-19. The V and J ends lost 3 bases and 0 bases respectively, with 26 bases between them. Germline CDR1 reads SGHRS; CDR2 reads YFSETQ. The CDR3 loop spans 20 amino acids. Methods used by the authors: Reference gene primer amplification gave nucleated cell count estimates. The assay was immunoSEQ multiplex PCR, and TCRdb's table has in-frame clones only and misses some. The D gene and trimming were derived from the DNA, and the V and J assignments and clone size from that table. Found here are fewer than 90,000 clones, around three quarters of them singletons; the top ten hold about 19%.

The TCR comes from a woman over 75 with acute or convalescent COVID-19. The chain employs TRBV5-1 and TRBJ2-3; tentatively, D is TRBD2 (6 bases). Sequencing used peripheral blood. The CDR3 bases are TGCGCCAGCAGCTCTCGGACGGCGGGGACGGAATTTATCAGCACAGATACGCAGTATTTT. As protein: CASSSRTAGTEFISTDTQYF.